Sequencing of this T cell receptor beta chain was carried out in a study of graft-versus-host responses after intestinal transplantation. Turning to the study itself: Grafts that recipients had were multivisceral, liver-intestinal, or isolated intestinal transplants. Study observations and caveats: Allograft clonal ratios (graft-versus-host to host-versus-graft) were high in patients who had graft-donor T cell macrochimerism. Recipient-marrow GvH clones were detected, some having first appeared in ileum or blood. Early after transplant, HvG declines were associated with peak levels of circulating GvH clones.

This CDR3 comprises 15 residues. J lost 7 bases, V lost 5 bases, and 8 bases had no gene match. Germline CDR1 is SEHNR and CDR2 is FQNEAQ (reference sequence). With respect to this clone: Its antigen is unknown.

Generated by immunoSEQ multiplex PCR, the TCRdb table keeps only in-frame clones and is missing some. The profile shows over 40,000 clones, 90% to 95% of them singletons. This specimen was PBMCs, taken roughly 860 days after a first intestinal transplant, on the day of a second. This sequence joins TRBV7-9 and TRBJ2-1; 10 nucleotides match TRBD2. The sequence was collected from a human patient who received an intestinal transplant, so some T cells may come from the graft donor. The CDR3 is CASSPLSSGSNEQFF. The CDR3 DNA sequence: TGTGCCAGCAGCCCTCTCTCTAGCGGGAGTAATGAGCAGTTCTTC.